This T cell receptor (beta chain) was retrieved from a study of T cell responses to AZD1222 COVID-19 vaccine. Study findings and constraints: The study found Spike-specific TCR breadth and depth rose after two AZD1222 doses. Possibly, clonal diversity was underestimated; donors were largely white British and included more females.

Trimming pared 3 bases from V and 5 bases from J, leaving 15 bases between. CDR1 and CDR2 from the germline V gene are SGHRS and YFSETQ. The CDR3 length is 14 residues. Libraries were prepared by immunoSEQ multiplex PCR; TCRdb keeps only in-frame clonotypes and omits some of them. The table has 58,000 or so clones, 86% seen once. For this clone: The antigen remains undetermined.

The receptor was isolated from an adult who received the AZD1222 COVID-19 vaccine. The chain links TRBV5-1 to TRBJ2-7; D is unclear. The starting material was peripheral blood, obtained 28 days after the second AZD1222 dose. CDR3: CASSYSFVWDEQYF. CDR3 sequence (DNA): TGCGCCAGCAGCTACTCTTTCGTGTGGGACGAGCAGTACTTC.